Below, 14 T cell receptor beta chains from the same sample are listed, as sequenced in a study of blood T cell repertoires in COVID-19. Profiled with immunoSEQ multiplex PCR; TCRdb holds only in-frame clones, not every one. The sample lists about 180,000 clones, less than 85% occurring once. Sequencing used PBMCs or T cells enriched from blood (not recorded which). These receptors all stem from a man aged 55 to 70 who had recovered from COVID-19.

The chain is built from TRBV9 and TRBJ1-1; 9 bases map to TRBD1. J lost 4 bases, V lost 3 bases, and 10 bases had no gene match. CDR1 SGDLS and CDR2 YYNGEE come from the germline V gene. This CDR3 spans 16 amino acids. CDR3 region: CASSAQTGGGVTEAFF. CDR3 coding DNA: TGTGCCAGCAGCGCTCAAACAGGGGGCGGGGTCACTGAAGCTTTCTTT.

The chain joins TRBV7-3 to TRBJ2-1; D is unclear. V shed 6 bases and J shed 9 bases, with 15 bases lying between them. This CDR3 has 13 residues. The germline V gene encodes CDR1 SGHTA and CDR2 FQGTGA. CDR3 sequence reads: CASSRAEKSEQFF. CDR3 sequence (DNA): TGTGCCAGCAGTCGCGCCGAGAAAAGTGAGCAGTTCTTC. Filled out from reference TRBV7-3 and TRBJ2-1, the complete variable domain reads GAGVSQTPSNKVTEKGKYVELRCDPISGHTALYWYRQSLGQGPEFLIYFQGTGAADDSGLPNDRFFAVRPEGSVSTLKIQRTERGDSAVYLCASSRAEKSEQFFGPGTRLTVL.

The gene calls are TRBV6-5 and TRBJ1-5, with TRBD1 identical over 7 bases. This CDR3 has 15 residues. Per germline, CDR1 MNHEY and CDR2 SVGAGI. With 5 bases clipped from V and 4 bases from J, the junction kept 8 bases outside the gene matches. CDR3 sequence reads: CASSKRQGGNQPQHF. In DNA form, the CDR3 reads TGTGCCAGCAGTAAGAGACAGGGCGGGAATCAGCCCCAGCATTTT.

The chain couples TRBV6-5 to TRBJ1-1; D is perhaps TRBD1 (6 bases). The germline gives CDR1 MNHEY, CDR2 SVGAGI. V lost 9 bases to trimming and J lost 5 bases, with 22 bases between them. This CDR3 has 15 amino acids. CDR3 protein: CASGPAGGPGTEAFF. Here the CDR3 DNA reads TGTGCCAGTGGCCCCGCGGGGGGGCCGGGGACTGAAGCTTTCTTT.

This chain links TRBV18 with TRBJ2-7; tentatively, D is TRBD1 (6 bases). With 3 bases removed from V and 5 bases from J, the gap between germline ends came to 8 bases. Germline V gene data show CDR1 as KGHSH and CDR2 as LQKENI. CDR3 size: 12 residues. As DNA, the CDR3 is TGTGCCAGCTCACCCCAGGGGAACGAGCAGTACTTC. It codes for CASSPQGNEQYF.

The genes are TRBV19 and TRBJ1-3; unclear D gene. The CDR3 spans 13 residues. V lost 10 bases and J lost 3, with 13 bases in between. The germline V gene has CDR1 LNHDA and CDR2 SQIVND (reference sequence). CDR3 protein: CATQSRFGNTIYF. CDR3 DNA: TGTGCCACCCAGTCCAGGTTTGGAAACACCATATATTTT. The whole variable domain, filled in from reference TRBV19 and TRBJ1-3, reads DGGITQSPKYLFRKEGQNVTLSCEQNLNHDAMYWYRQDPGQGLRLIYYSQIVNDFQKGDIAEGYSVSREKKESFPLTVTSAQKNPTAFYLCATQSRFGNTIYFGEGSWLTVV.

The gene calls are TRBV9 and TRBJ1-1; possibly TRBD1 for D (6 bases). The CDR3 extends over 14 amino acids. The V end was cut by 2 bases, the J end by 1 base, with 9 bases between. CDR1 is SGDLS and CDR2 is YYNGEE in the germline V gene. The CDR3 bases are TGTGCCAGCAGCGTTACAGGGTGGAACACTGAAGCTTTCTTT. The encoded protein is CASSVTGWNTEAFF.

The chain recombines TRBV7-9 with TRBJ1-4, with D perhaps TRBD1 (6 bases). CDR1 and CDR2 (germline): SEHNR, FQNEAQ (reference sequence). This CDR3 has 16 amino acids. The V end was cut by 5 bases, the J end by 6 bases, with 19 bases between. CDR3 in amino acids: CASSPPTGTRDEKLFF. The CDR3 nucleotides are TGTGCCAGCAGCCCCCCAACCGGGACACGGGATGAAAAACTGTTTTTT.

The chain carries TRBV7-2 and TRBJ1-2; a possible D gene is TRBD1 (5 bases). CDR3 length: 14 residues. Per the germline V gene, CDR1 is SGHTA and CDR2 is FQGNSA. With 5 bases removed from V and 2 bases from J, the gap between germline ends came to 12 bases. In DNA, the CDR3 is TGTGCCAGCAGCCTTCGAAACAGGAACTATGGCTACACCTTC. Its translation is CASSLRNRNYGYTF.

This clone has just one count. This sequence joins TRBV6-5 and TRBJ2-7; 9 nucleotides match TRBD2. Germline trimming cut 5 bases from V and 4 bases from J; bases unmatched to any gene: 9. The length of the CDR3 is 15 residues. Germline CDR1 and CDR2: MNHEY and SVGAGI. The CDR3 DNA reads as TGTGCCAGCAGTCCCGGGACTAGCTCTTTATACGAGCAGTACTTC. Translating it yields CASSPGTSSLYEQYF.

This rearrangement joins TRBV5-1 to TRBJ2-7; possible D gene TRBD1, 6 bases. CDR1 is SGHRS and CDR2 is YFSETQ in the germline V gene. V lost 5 bases and J lost 3, with 24 bases in between. The CDR3 loop spans 17 amino acids. The CDR3 loop is CASRLSPGQSGVYEQYF. For the CDR3, the DNA is TGCGCCAGCAGATTATCCCCTGGACAGTCTGGGGTCTACGAGCAGTACTTC.

The chain carries TRBV5-6 and TRBJ1-6; D unclear. This CDR3 contains 14 residues. V shed 5 bases and J shed 4 bases, with 10 bases lying between them. The germline V gene encodes CDR1 SGHDT and CDR2 YYEEEE. The DNA of the CDR3 is TGTGCCAGCAGGTCTAGAGGGTATAATTCACCCCTCCACTTT. Its protein is CASRSRGYNSPLHF.

This clone was observed a few times. The chain has TRBV5-6 and TRBJ2-4; possible D gene TRBD2, 6 bases. Trimming pared 2 bases from V and 3 bases from J, leaving 18 bases between. CDR1 and CDR2 from the germline V gene are SGHDT and YYEEEE. There are 17 residues in the CDR3. The CDR3 protein is CASSLDGSWGVKNIQYF. Written as DNA, the CDR3 is TGTGCCAGCAGCTTAGACGGCAGTTGGGGGGTCAAAAACATTCAGTACTTC.

The V and J genes are TRBV6-5 and TRBJ2-1; D perhaps matches TRBD2 (6 bases). The length of the CDR3 is 13 residues. V was pared by 6 bases and J by 10 bases, with 16 bases between. CDR1 and CDR2 (germline): MNHEY, SVGAGI. The DNA of the CDR3 is TGTGCCAGCAGAACATTTAGGGCGGGGGAGCAGTTCTTC. The encoded protein is CASRTFRAGEQFF.